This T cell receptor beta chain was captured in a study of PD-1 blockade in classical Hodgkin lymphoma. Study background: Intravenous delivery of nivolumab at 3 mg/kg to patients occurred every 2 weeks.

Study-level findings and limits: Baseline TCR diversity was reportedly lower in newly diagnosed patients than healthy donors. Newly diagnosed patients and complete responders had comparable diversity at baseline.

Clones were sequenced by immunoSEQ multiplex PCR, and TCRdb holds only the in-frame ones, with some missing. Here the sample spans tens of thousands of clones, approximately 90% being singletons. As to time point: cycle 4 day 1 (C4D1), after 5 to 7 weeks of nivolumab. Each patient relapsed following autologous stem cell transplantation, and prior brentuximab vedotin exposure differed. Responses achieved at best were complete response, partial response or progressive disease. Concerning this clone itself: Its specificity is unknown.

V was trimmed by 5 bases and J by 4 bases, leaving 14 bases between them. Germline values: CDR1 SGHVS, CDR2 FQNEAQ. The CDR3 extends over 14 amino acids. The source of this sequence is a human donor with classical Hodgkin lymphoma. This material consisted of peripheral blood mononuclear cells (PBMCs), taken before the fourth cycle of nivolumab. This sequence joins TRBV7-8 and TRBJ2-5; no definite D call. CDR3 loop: CASSRPWIAETQYF. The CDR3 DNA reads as TGTGCCAGCAGCCGACCTTGGATTGCAGAGACCCAGTACTTC.